One sample yielded the 13 T cell receptor beta chains listed below, sequenced in a study of shared clonotypes between healthy human individuals. Produced via immunoSEQ multiplex PCR; TCRdb's table is partial and in-frame only. The sample includes roughly 2,500,000 clones, approximately 93% seen only once; the top ten take 0.36%. The sample comprised naive CD4+ T cells from PBMCs. Subset specified: CD45RA+ positively selected. Every receptor here comes from a young man in good health. Some clones in this sample may be carry-over from other donors' samples.

CDR3 nucleotides: TGCGCCAGCAGCTTGGTAAGGGGGCCTAAGGATGAAAAACTGTTTTTT. Protein sequence: CASSLVRGPKDEKLFF. This rearrangement joins TRBV5-1 to TRBJ1-4; 7 positions agree with TRBD1. V dropped 0 bases and J dropped 6; count of bases not matched to a gene: 8. The germline V gene encodes CDR1 SGHRS and CDR2 YFSETQ. The CDR3 covers 16 residues.

The V and J genes are TRBV15 and TRBJ2-7, with D possibly matching TRBD2 (5 bases). Germline values: CDR1 LNHNV, CDR2 YYDKDF (reference sequence). This CDR3 has 14 residues. V lost 6 bases to trimming and J lost 2 bases, with 14 bases between them. DNA of the CDR3: TGTGCCACCAGGCCTCGGGATCGCCCCTACGAGCAGTACTTC. It yields the protein CATRPRDRPYEQYF.

The chain is built from TRBV5-1 and TRBJ1-1; D is perhaps TRBD1 (5 bases). The CDR3 consists of 13 residues. Trimming took 4 bases from V and 8 from J, leaving 15 bases between them. CDR1 is SGHRS, CDR2 YFSETQ, per germline. The CDR3: CASSQQGTAEAFF. The CDR3 nucleotides are TGCGCCAGCAGCCAACAAGGGACGGCCGAAGCTTTCTTT.

The rearrangement links TRBV7-6 to TRBJ1-1, with D possibly matching TRBD1 (6 bases). The V end lost 2 bases, the J end lost 6 bases, and 19 bases lay between the germline ends. This CDR3 region has 16 residues. Germline CDR1 and CDR2: SGHVS and FNYEAQ. The CDR3 sequence is CASSLSGGVLGPEAFF. CDR3 DNA sequence: TGTGCCAGCAGCTTATCTGGGGGCGTGTTAGGCCCTGAAGCTTTCTTT.

Of note for this clone: This sample includes further DNA sequences coding for the same CDR3. The chain combines TRBV4-1 with TRBJ1-5; D perhaps matches TRBD1 (5 bases). V lost 0 bases, J lost 1 base, and 10 bases lay in between. Per the germline V gene, CDR1 is MGHRA and CDR2 is YSYEKL. This CDR3 is 16 amino acids long. The CDR3 loop is CASSQDRWGSNQPQHF. DNA for the CDR3: TGCGCCAGCAGCCAAGATCGATGGGGGAGCAATCAGCCCCAGCATTTT.

This sequence joins TRBV5-8 and TRBJ2-7; the D call may be TRBD1 or TRBD2 (5 bases each). Germline V gene sequence: CDR1 SGHTS, CDR2 YDEGEE. Trimming pared 4 bases from V and 6 bases from J, leaving 17 bases between. The CDR3 totals 14 residues. This CDR3 is CASSPGPERGEQYF. In DNA form, the CDR3 reads TGTGCCAGCAGCCCGGGACCGGAGAGGGGCGAGCAGTACTTC.

This rearrangement joins TRBV11-2 to TRBJ2-3; tentatively, D is TRBD1 or TRBD2 (5 bases each). The CDR3 sequence is 16 residues long. Germline CDR1 is SGHAT and CDR2 is FQNNGV. Trimming stripped 1 base from V and 1 base from J, with 12 bases between. This CDR3 reads CASSLVGQGRTDTQYF. The CDR3 bases are TGTGCCAGCAGCTTAGTTGGCCAGGGACGCACAGATACGCAGTATTTT.

For this clone: The sample holds other DNA sequences that translate to the same CDR3. The chain joins TRBV4-3 to TRBJ1-1; D uncertain. V lost 1 base to trimming and J lost 1 base, with 4 bases between them. The CDR3 consists of 13 residues. The germline V gene has CDR1 LGHNA and CDR2 YSLEER. This chain's CDR3 is CASSQGRNTEAFF. The CDR3 DNA follows: TGCGCCAGCAGCCAAGGCAGGAACACTGAAGCTTTCTTT.

The chain is built from TRBV29-1 and TRBJ1-2; no clear D. The CDR3 runs 14 residues. V lost 0 bases and J 8 bases, leaving 16 bases between the germline ends. Looked up from germline, CDR1 is SQVTM and CDR2 is ANQGSEA. CDR3 region: CSVEDGETSGGYTF. The CDR3, as DNA: TGCAGCGTTGAAGATGGGGAGACTTCGGGGGGCTACACCTTC. Full variable domain (remainder filled in from reference TRBV29-1 and TRBJ1-2): SAVISQKPSRDICQRGTSLTIQCQVDSQVTMMFWYRQQPGQSLTLIATANQGSEATYESGFVIDKFPISRPNLTFSTLTVSNMSPEDSSIYLCSVEDGETSGGYTFGSGTRLTVV.

This chain links TRBV7-9 with TRBJ1-5, with D hard to call. The CDR3 consists of 14 residues. Germline lookup yields CDR1 SEHNR and CDR2 FQNEAQ (reference sequence). The V end was cut by 5 bases, the J end by 1 base, with 9 bases between. CDR3 coding DNA: TGTGCCAGCAGCCTTACGGCGAGCAATCAGCCCCAGCATTTT. As protein: CASSLTASNQPQHF.

The chain employs TRBV27 and TRBJ2-3; 12 bases are a match to TRBD2. This CDR3 spans 13 amino acids. In germline, CDR1 is MNHEY, CDR2 SMNVEV (reference sequence). The ends lost 2 bases at V and 13 bases at J; junction bases unmatched: 4. This CDR3 is CASSLPSGGVKYF. The CDR3 DNA is TGTGCCAGCAGTTTACCTAGCGGGGGGGTGAAGTATTTT.

This chain joins TRBV30 and TRBJ2-1; D is ambiguous. Germline assignment: CDR1 GTSNPN and CDR2 SVGIG (reference sequence). This CDR3 contains 13 residues. Trimming removed 3 bases from V and 6 bases from J, with 12 bases in between. The CDR3 spells CAWSLGRGNEQFF. CDR3 in DNA: TGTGCCTGGAGCCTAGGGCGCGGCAATGAGCAGTTCTTC.

This chain joins TRBV19 and TRBJ2-2; 11 bases match TRBD1. The CDR3 length is 15 residues. Germline assignment: CDR1 LNHDA and CDR2 SQIVND (reference sequence). V gave up 3 bases and J gave up 7 bases; unmatched junction bases: 4. The CDR3 is CASSIGQGAVGELFF. In DNA, the CDR3 is TGTGCCAGTAGTATCGGACAGGGGGCGGTCGGGGAGCTGTTTTTT.